Each of the 24 T cell receptor beta chains below was sequenced from the same sample in a study of T cell responses to AZD1222 COVID-19 vaccine. Clones were read by immunoSEQ multiplex PCR, and TCRdb kept only the in-frame ones, dropping some. The sample holds 90,000 to 100,000 clones, around nine tenths seen once. This specimen consisted of peripheral blood, obtained on day 0 of AZD1222 vaccination. The receptors come from an adult in good health.

J is TRBJ1-6 and V is TRBV15; D is undetermined. Germline V gene lookup returns CDR1 LNHNV and CDR2 YYDKDF (reference sequence). Trimming took off 1 base at V and 0 bases at J, with 7 bases between the two ends. The CDR3 loop spans 16 amino acids. CDR3 loop: CATSRGASSYNSPLHF. The CDR3 coding sequence is TGTGCCACCAGCAGAGGGGCGAGCTCCTATAATTCACCCCTCCACTTT.

The V gene is TRBV28, the J gene TRBJ2-1, with no clear D. This CDR3 contains 11 residues. The germline V gene has CDR1 MDHEN and CDR2 SYDVKM. The ends were cut back, 4 bases at V and 10 bases at J, with 8 bases in the middle. The CDR3 protein is CASSSRGEQFF. CDR3 nucleotide sequence: TGTGCCAGCAGTTCCCGTGGGGAGCAGTTCTTC.

The chain recombines TRBV7-9 with TRBJ2-5; 8 nucleotides match TRBD2. The CDR3 is made up of 17 amino acids. Germline CDR1 and CDR2: SEHNR and FQNEAQ (reference sequence). Trimming removed 1 base from V and 3 bases from J; junction bases left unmatched: 10. The CDR3 bases are TGTGCCAGCAGCTTAGTACGGGTTTCGGGAGGGGAAGAGACCCAGTACTTC. The encoded protein is CASSLVRVSGGEETQYF.

The rearrangement links TRBV7-9 to TRBJ2-1; 11 bases agree with TRBD2. Per germline, CDR1 SEHNR and CDR2 FQNEAQ (reference sequence). The CDR3 consists of 16 residues. Trimming at V came to 5 bases and at J to 8 bases, leaving 11 bases not matched to a gene. As DNA, the CDR3 is TGTGCCAGCAGCCCCGCGGGTAGCGGGAGGGAGGATGAGCAGTTCTTC. It specifies CASSPAGSGREDEQFF.

In the case of this clone: Within the sample, other DNA sequences also encode this same CDR3. This rearrangement joins TRBV7-2 to TRBJ1-2, with no clear D. V was pared by 1 base and J by 3 bases, with 6 bases between. CDR3 length equals 13 residues. Germline values: CDR1 SGHTA, CDR2 FQGNSA. Written as DNA, the CDR3 is TGTGCCAGCAGCTTAGGGGGATACTATGGCTACACCTTC. This sequence encodes CASSLGGYYGYTF. Complete variable domain (other parts from reference TRBV7-2 and TRBJ1-2): GAGVSQSPSNKVTEKGKDVELRCDPISGHTALYWYRQSLGQGLEFLIYFQGNSAPDKSGLPSDRFSAERTGGSVSTLTIQRTQQEDSAVYLCASSLGGYYGYTFGSGTRLTVV.

The CDR3 bases are TGTGCCAGCAGAATACGCGGGGGGTACAACGAGCAGTACTTC. It translates to CASRIRGGYNEQYF. This sequence joins TRBV27 and TRBJ2-7; 8 nucleotides match TRBD2. From germline, CDR1 is MNHEY and CDR2 SMNVEV (reference sequence). With V trimmed by 6 bases and J by 5 bases, 9 bases remained unmatched. This CDR3 has 14 amino acids.

This chain links TRBV5-4 with TRBJ1-2, with 11 nucleotides matching TRBD1. CDR3 length: 14 amino acids. J lost 7 bases, V lost 4 bases, and 6 bases had no gene match. CDR1 is SGHNT and CDR2 is YYREEE in the germline V gene (reference sequence). CDR3 sequence: CASSPGQGASGYTF. In nucleotides, the CDR3 is TGTGCCAGCAGCCCTGGACAGGGGGCGAGTGGCTACACCTTC.

The rearrangement links TRBV19 to TRBJ1-4; no reliable D call. The CDR3 has 12 amino acids. Trimming took off 1 base at V and 8 bases at J, with 5 bases between the two ends. Germline-derived CDR1 and CDR2 are LNHDA and SQIVND (reference sequence). The CDR3 region is CASSIGREKLFF. DNA for the CDR3: TGTGCCAGTAGTATAGGACGGGAAAAACTGTTTTTT.

The chain uses TRBV4-2 and TRBJ1-2; D remains ambiguous. Germline V gene sequence: CDR1 LGHNA, CDR2 YNFKEQ. CDR3 length: 12 amino acids. Trimming removed 4 bases at V and 2 bases at J, with 5 bases between. The CDR3 spells CASSRSNYGYTF. DNA for the CDR3: TGTGCCAGCAGCCGGTCAAACTATGGCTACACCTTC.

The V call is TRBV5-6, the J call TRBJ1-6; TRBD1 might be the D (6 bases). The CDR3 covers 14 residues. In germline, CDR1 is SGHDT, CDR2 YYEEEE. V lost 1 base, J lost 9 bases, and 11 bases lay in between. The CDR3 protein is CASSLRQESSPLHF. CDR3 DNA: TGTGCCAGCAGCTTGAGACAGGAAAGTTCACCCCTCCACTTT.

The V gene is TRBV11-3, the J gene TRBJ2-3; D ambiguous. This CDR3 has 13 residues. Trimming took off 2 bases at V and 5 bases at J, with 8 bases between the two ends. CDR1 is SGHNT, CDR2 YENEEA, per germline. The CDR3 sequence: CASSLSSGDTQYF. The CDR3 nucleotides read TGTGCCAGCAGCTTATCCTCCGGAGATACGCAGTATTTT.

This chain joins TRBV7-2 and TRBJ1-4; D unclear. Trimming took off 4 bases at V and 4 bases at J, with 7 bases between the two ends. The CDR3 is 13 residues long. Germline V gene data show CDR1 as SGHTA and CDR2 as FQGNSA. CDR3 in amino acids: CASSSRGNEKLFF. CDR3 nucleotides: TGTGCCAGCAGCTCCCGGGGTAATGAAAAACTGTTTTTT.

The chain couples TRBV7-6 to TRBJ2-3; 7 bases line up with TRBD1. CDR3 size: 16 residues. V lost 0 bases, J lost 3 bases, and 6 bases stayed unmatched. Looked up from germline, CDR1 is SGHVS and CDR2 is FNYEAQ. The CDR3, as DNA: TGTGCCAGCAGCTTAGCGACACAGGGGAGAACAGATACGCAGTATTTT. Protein product: CASSLATQGRTDTQYF.

The V gene is TRBV7-3, the J gene TRBJ1-1; D is uncertain. This CDR3 spans 13 amino acids. The V end was cut by 3 bases, the J end by 2 bases, with 7 bases between. The germline V gene has CDR1 SGHTA and CDR2 FQGTGA. CDR3: CASSFFGNTEAFF. CDR3 DNA: TGTGCCAGCAGCTTCTTTGGAAACACTGAAGCTTTCTTT.

The chain recombines TRBV28 with TRBJ1-4; 9 bases agree with TRBD1. CDR1 and CDR2 from the germline V gene are MDHEN and SYDVKM. With 5 bases clipped from V and 12 bases from J, the junction kept 10 bases outside the gene matches. This CDR3 comprises 14 residues. The CDR3 loop reads CASSLYGTGKELFF. For the CDR3, the DNA is TGTGCCAGCAGTCTTTATGGGACAGGGAAGGAACTGTTTTTT.

The rearrangement joins TRBV16 to TRBJ1-6, with a weak D call TRBD1 (6 bases). Trimming removed 4 bases at V and 10 bases at J, with 14 bases between. Germline V gene lookup returns CDR1 KGHSY and CDR2 FQNENV. This CDR3 has 14 amino acids. The CDR3 reads CASSPDRLGSPLHF. CDR3 nucleotide sequence: TGTGCCAGCAGCCCCGACAGGCTTGGGTCACCCCTCCACTTT.

The chain recombines TRBV6-6 with TRBJ1-1; TRBD1 matches at 8 bases. The CDR3 spans 13 residues. Germline V gives CDR1 MNHNY, CDR2 SVGAGI (reference sequence). Trimming at V came to 9 bases and at J to 3 bases, leaving 6 bases not matched to a gene. CDR3 region: CASVTGADTEAFF. The CDR3 region has the DNA TGTGCCAGTGTGACAGGGGCGGACACTGAAGCTTTCTTT.

The chain combines TRBV3-1 (or the pseudogene TRBV3-2) with TRBJ2-5; 10 positions agree with TRBD2. This CDR3 spans 15 amino acids. The V and J ends lost 7 bases and 5 bases, in that order; junction bases with no gene match: 10. Germline V gene sequence: CDR1 LGHDT, CDR2 YNNKEL (reference sequence). This CDR3 reads CASKHERGGQETQYF. CDR3 bases: TGTGCCAGCAAACACGAGCGGGGGGGCCAGGAGACCCAGTACTTC.

The CDR3 reads CASSTGGNEQFF. The DNA for the CDR3 is TGTGCCAGCAGTACAGGGGGCAATGAGCAGTTCTTC. The chain combines TRBV28 with TRBJ2-1; TRBD1 agrees at 8 bases. The CDR3 length is 12 residues. Germline lookup yields CDR1 MDHEN and CDR2 SYDVKM. Trimming removed 5 bases from V and 6 bases from J; junction bases left unmatched: 0.

As concerns this clone: In the same sample, other DNA sequences code for this CDR3. The rearrangement uses TRBV5-1 and TRBJ2-5, with unresolved D. CDR3 length: 12 amino acids. Germline CDR1 SGHRS, CDR2 YFSETQ. V was cut by 4 bases and J by 2 bases, with 6 bases left in between. CDR3 amino acids: CASSTHQETQYF. The CDR3 bases are TGCGCCAGCAGCACCCATCAAGAGACCCAGTACTTC.

This clone was seen a single time. This chain links TRBV7-3 with TRBJ2-1; D gene unclear. CDR3 length: 15 amino acids. The germline V gene has CDR1 SGHTA and CDR2 FQGTGA. The V gene lost 1 base and the J gene lost 0 bases, with 7 bases spanning the gap. Here the CDR3 DNA reads TGTGCCAGCAGCTTAATGTCGAGCTCCTACAATGAGCAGTTCTTC. The encoded protein is CASSLMSSSYNEQFF.

In this sample, this clone turned up a few times. J is TRBJ2-1 and V is TRBV5-1; TRBD2 matches at 15 bases. The CDR3 is 17 residues long. Trimming took 0 bases from V and 7 from J; bases not matched to a gene: 5. Germline loops: CDR1 SGHRS, CDR2 YFSETQ. The CDR3, as DNA: TGCGCCAGCAGCTTGGCCGGGGGACTAGCGGGGGGAAATGAGCAGTTCTTC. Its translation is CASSLAGGLAGGNEQFF.

The chain couples TRBV29-1 to TRBJ2-7; D is undetermined. Trimming left V 5 bases short and J 0 bases short, with 11 bases between. CDR1 and CDR2 from the germline V gene are SQVTM and ANQGSEA. This CDR3 has 13 amino acids. Here the CDR3 reads CSVRESSSYEQYF. CDR3 DNA sequence: TGCAGCGTTCGCGAGTCGAGCTCCTACGAGCAGTACTTC.

This rearrangement joins TRBV7-3 to TRBJ1-1; D may be TRBD1 (5 bases). Germline lookup yields CDR1 SGHTA and CDR2 FQGTGA. The CDR3 spans 14 residues. Trimming cost V 4 bases and J 4 bases, with 13 bases left between them. Written as DNA, the CDR3 is TGTGCCAGCAGCTCCGACAGCGGCCGCACTGAAGCTTTCTTT. Its protein product is CASSSDSGRTEAFF.